Here is one T cell receptor (beta chain) with its context. Its specificity is unknown. This table comes from immunoSEQ multiplex PCR, and its TCRdb copy is limited to in-frame clones, with some not included. The sample consists of about 99,000 clones, approximately 90% of them appearing once. The data stem from a study of T cell responses to AZD1222 COVID-19 vaccine. Overall study results and limits: Baseline seropositivity occurred in only a handful of AZD1222 recipients. Females outnumbered males among donors, who were mostly white British; clonal diversity was possibly underestimated.

V was pared by 4 bases and J by 4 bases, with 11 bases of the junction left unmatched. This CDR3 contains 17 residues. The germline V gene encodes CDR1 SGHDT and CDR2 YYEEEE. The rearrangement uses TRBV5-6 and TRBJ2-1; 10 bases are shared with TRBD1. This receptor was obtained from an adult who received the AZD1222 COVID-19 vaccine. The sample consisted of peripheral blood, taken 28 days after the second AZD1222 dose. The CDR3 spells CASSPSSRQGAYNEQFF. The CDR3 DNA sequence: TGTGCCAGCAGCCCATCCTCTAGACAGGGGGCTTACAATGAGCAGTTCTTC.